The clone carrying this T cell receptor (beta chain) was seen many times. These data originate in a study of spatial heterogeneity in lung cancer. The germline V gene encodes CDR1 KGHSH and CDR2 LQKENI. The trim removed 0 bases at V and 8 bases at J, leaving 5 bases unmatched. This CDR3 has 16 residues. TCRdb re-analysed the 5' RACE reads in MiXCR, keeping a single row per CDR3 protein. The repertoire includes about 38,000 distinct CDR3 sequences, 6.5% to 9% of them detected once, and 28% sits in the top ten. Specified time point: sample taken at primary tumor resection. The sample here was PBMCs, taken at surgery. This TCR came from a male donor with early-stage non-small cell lung cancer. The rearrangement links TRBV18 to TRBJ1-6, with 9 bases lining up with TRBD1. The CDR3 is CASSPPGQGFDSPLHF. The CDR3 coding sequence is TGTGCCAGCTCACCACCGGGACAGGGTTTTGATTCACCCCTCCACTTT.